Listed below are T cell receptor beta chains from one sample, sequenced in a study of Graves' ophthalmopathy and Graves' hyperthyroidism. TCRdb used MiXCR to reprocess the multiplex PCR reads, holding one entry per CDR3 protein. The table shows some 350,000 distinct CDR3 sequences, with approximately 18% occurring only once. The specimen was peripheral blood. The receptors were gathered from an adult woman with stable Graves' hyperthyroidism. The CDR3 runs from the conserved cysteine through the conserved F or W. The D gene is left open where the match is weak. For some rows the clone size is stated as once, few or many, or as a class when expanded; others skip it.

D gene: TRBD1; J gene: TRBJ1-5; V gene: TRBV6-2/TRBV6-3; clone size: many; CDR3 protein: CASSYFPGQGGQPQHF; CDR3 DNA: TGTGCCAGCAGTTACTTCCCAGGACAGGGTGGCCAGCCCCAGCATTTT
D gene: TRBD1; J gene: TRBJ2-5; V gene: TRBV25-1; clone size: many; CDR3 protein: CASSERNRGETQYF; CDR3 DNA: TGTGCCAGCAGTGAAAGGAACAGGGGCGAGACCCAGTACTTC
D gene: TRBD1; J gene: TRBJ2-5; V gene: TRBV12-3/TRBV12-4; clone size: many; CDR3 protein: CARIRTGETQYF; CDR3 DNA: TGTGCCCGAATCCGGACAGGGGAGACCCAGTACTTC
D gene: NA; J gene: TRBJ1-1; V gene: TRBV27; clone size: many; CDR3 protein: CASSPLTGLWSTEAFF; CDR3 DNA: TGTGCCAGCAGTCCTCTTACAGGGTTATGGAGCACTGAAGCTTTCTTT
D gene: NA; J gene: TRBJ2-2; V gene: TRBV7-2; clone size: many; CDR3 protein: CASSLAAGAYTGELFF; CDR3 DNA: TGTGCCAGCAGCTTAGCCGCGGGGGCCTACACCGGGGAGCTGTTTTTT
D gene: NA; J gene: TRBJ1-1; V gene: TRBV25-1; clone size: many; CDR3 protein: CASSESAGAYTEAFF; CDR3 DNA: TGTGCCAGCAGTGAATCGGCGGGGGCTTACACTGAAGCTTTCTTT
D gene: TRBD1; J gene: TRBJ1-5; V gene: TRBV7-8; clone size: many; CDR3 protein: CASSSGTGYSNQPQHF; CDR3 DNA: TGTGCCAGCAGCTCTGGGACAGGCTATAGCAATCAGCCCCAGCATTTT
D gene: NA; J gene: TRBJ2-7; V gene: TRBV20-1; clone size: NA; CDR3 protein: CSARGGEERDFTYEQYF; CDR3 DNA: TGCAGTGCTAGAGGCGGGGAGGAAAGGGACTTTACCTACGAGCAGTACTTC
D gene: NA; J gene: TRBJ2-5; V gene: TRBV7-6; clone size: NA; CDR3 protein: CASSLEVVGETQYF; CDR3 DNA: TGTGCCAGCAGCTTAGAGGTAGTCGGAGAGACCCAGTACTTC
D gene: TRBD2; J gene: TRBJ2-7; V gene: TRBV13; clone size: NA; CDR3 protein: CASSLESGAPYEQYF; CDR3 DNA: TGTGCCAGCAGCTTAGAGAGCGGGGCCCCCTACGAGCAGTACTTC
D gene: NA; J gene: TRBJ1-2; V gene: TRBV20-1; clone size: few; CDR3 protein: CSARDSRYYGYTF; CDR3 DNA: TGCAGTGCTAGAGATTCCAGATACTATGGCTACACCTTC
D gene: TRBD1; J gene: TRBJ1-5; V gene: TRBV20-1; clone size: many; CDR3 protein: CSARETDRGNQPQHF; CDR3 DNA: TGCAGTGCTAGAGAAACTGACAGGGGGAATCAGCCCCAGCATTTT
D gene: TRBD2; J gene: TRBJ2-7; V gene: TRBV5-1; clone size: many; CDR3 protein: CASSLRSASGRAYEQYF; CDR3 DNA: TGCGCCAGCAGCTTGAGGTCGGCTAGCGGGAGGGCTTACGAGCAGTACTTC
D gene: NA; J gene: TRBJ1-3; V gene: TRBV4-2; clone size: many; CDR3 protein: CASSQTVYPVGNTIYF; CDR3 DNA: TGTGCCAGCAGCCAAACGGTCTACCCGGTGGGAAACACCATATATTTT
D gene: TRBD2; J gene: TRBJ2-3; V gene: TRBV24-1; clone size: NA; CDR3 protein: CATSDSGTSGYQKSDTQYF; CDR3 DNA: TGTGCCACCAGTGACTCCGGGACTAGCGGGTACCAAAAGTCAGATACGCAGTATTTT
D gene: NA; J gene: TRBJ1-5; V gene: TRBV12-3/TRBV12-4; clone size: many; CDR3 protein: CASSLVGARGPQHF; CDR3 DNA: TGTGCCAGCAGTTTAGTCGGGGCTCGCGGGCCCCAGCATTTT
D gene: TRBD2; J gene: TRBJ2-5; V gene: TRBV13; clone size: many; CDR3 protein: CASSLEGRAERETQYF; CDR3 DNA: TGTGCCAGCAGCTTAGAGGGGAGGGCCGAGCGAGAGACCCAGTACTTC
D gene: NA; J gene: TRBJ1-3; V gene: TRBV5-1; clone size: NA; CDR3 protein: CASSLEDGNTIYF; CDR3 DNA: TGCGCCAGCAGCTTAGAAGATGGAAACACCATATATTTT
D gene: NA; J gene: TRBJ2-7; V gene: TRBV11-1; clone size: many; CDR3 protein: CASSLSDKAYEQYF; CDR3 DNA: TGTGCCAGCAGCTTATCCGACAAGGCCTACGAGCAGTACTTC
D gene: NA; J gene: TRBJ1-1; V gene: TRBV15; clone size: once; CDR3 protein: CATSRDGRRGRPRAEAFF; CDR3 DNA: TGTGCCACCAGCAGAGATGGGAGGCGGGGGCGACCTCGCGCTGAAGCTTTCTTT
D gene: NA; J gene: TRBJ2-7; V gene: TRBV6-1; clone size: NA; CDR3 protein: CASSEGPQPLEQYF; CDR3 DNA: TGTGCCAGCAGTGAAGGGCCCCAGCCCCTCGAGCAGTACTTC
D gene: TRBD1; J gene: TRBJ1-1; V gene: TRBV10-3; clone size: many; CDR3 protein: CAISESGQFMNTEAFF; CDR3 DNA: TGTGCCATCAGTGAGTCGGGACAGTTTATGAACACTGAAGCTTTCTTT
D gene: NA; J gene: TRBJ2-7; V gene: TRBV6-1; clone size: many; CDR3 protein: CASSEAWTYTYEQYF; CDR3 DNA: TGTGCCAGCAGTGAAGCTTGGACGTATACCTACGAGCAGTACTTC
D gene: TRBD2; J gene: TRBJ2-7; V gene: TRBV20-1; clone size: many; CDR3 protein: CSARFAAGDVLEQYF; CDR3 DNA: TGCAGTGCTAGGTTCGCGGCGGGAGATGTGCTGGAGCAGTACTTC
D gene: TRBD1; J gene: TRBJ2-4; V gene: TRBV12-5; clone size: many; CDR3 protein: CASGLAGQGPPKNIQYF; CDR3 DNA: TGTGCTAGTGGTTTGGCCGGACAGGGACCCCCCAAAAACATTCAGTACTTC
D gene: TRBD2; J gene: TRBJ2-2; V gene: TRBV4-1; clone size: few; CDR3 protein: CASSQGLAGGLITGELFF; CDR3 DNA: TGCGCCAGCAGCCAAGGGCTAGCGGGAGGGTTGATCACCGGGGAGCTGTTTTTT
D gene: TRBD2; J gene: TRBJ2-7; V gene: TRBV4-2; clone size: NA; CDR3 protein: CASSQDSETSGLTYEQYF; CDR3 DNA: TGTGCCAGCAGCCAAGATTCGGAGACTAGCGGGTTAACCTACGAGCAGTACTTC
D gene: TRBD1; J gene: TRBJ2-7; V gene: TRBV27; clone size: many; CDR3 protein: CASSPQTGVDEQYF; CDR3 DNA: TGTGCCAGCAGTCCGCAGACAGGGGTGGACGAGCAGTACTTC
D gene: TRBD1; J gene: TRBJ1-5; V gene: TRBV9; clone size: NA; CDR3 protein: CASSLGGTGSGQPQHF; CDR3 DNA: TGTGCCAGCAGTTTGGGTGGGACAGGGTCAGGCCAGCCCCAGCATTTT
D gene: TRBD1; J gene: TRBJ1-1; V gene: TRBV19; clone size: many; CDR3 protein: CASSTGGMTEAFF; CDR3 DNA: TGTGCCAGTAGTACAGGGGGCATGACTGAAGCTTTCTTT
D gene: NA; J gene: TRBJ2-7; V gene: TRBV30; clone size: many; CDR3 protein: CAWRKGSSYEQYF; CDR3 DNA: TGTGCCTGGAGAAAGGGGTCCTCATACGAGCAGTACTTC
D gene: TRBD2; J gene: TRBJ2-2; V gene: TRBV11-1; clone size: many; CDR3 protein: CASSSTLAEANTGELFF; CDR3 DNA: TGTGCCAGCAGCTCAACCCTAGCGGAGGCGAACACCGGGGAGCTGTTTTTT
D gene: TRBD1; J gene: TRBJ2-5; V gene: TRBV6-5; clone size: many; CDR3 protein: CASRGGRIQETQYF; CDR3 DNA: TGTGCCAGCCGAGGGGGCAGAATCCAAGAGACCCAGTACTTC
D gene: TRBD2; J gene: TRBJ2-7; V gene: TRBV7-2; clone size: once; CDR3 protein: CASRFGLAGGGYEQYF; CDR3 DNA: TGTGCCAGCAGATTTGGGCTAGCGGGGGGCGGCTACGAGCAGTACTTC
D gene: NA; J gene: TRBJ2-7; V gene: TRBV6-2/TRBV6-3; clone size: many; CDR3 protein: CATANLPVSYEQYF; CDR3 DNA: TGTGCCACCGCAAATTTACCCGTCTCCTACGAGCAGTACTTC
D gene: NA; J gene: TRBJ2-4; V gene: TRBV24-1; clone size: many; CDR3 protein: CATSDLPAEGLAKNIQYF; CDR3 DNA: TGTGCCACCAGTGATTTGCCCGCCGAGGGCCTAGCCAAAAACATTCAGTACTTC
D gene: NA; J gene: TRBJ2-2; V gene: TRBV27; clone size: many; CDR3 protein: CASRPYPVTELFF; CDR3 DNA: TGTGCCAGCAGACCCTACCCCGTAACTGAGCTGTTTTTT
D gene: NA; J gene: TRBJ1-1; V gene: TRBV29-1; clone size: many; CDR3 protein: CSVQTEVSGAFF; CDR3 DNA: TGCAGCGTTCAGACAGAGGTTTCTGGAGCTTTCTTT
D gene: NA; J gene: TRBJ2-7; V gene: TRBV28; clone size: many; CDR3 protein: CASTPARGPSYEQYF; CDR3 DNA: TGTGCCAGCACCCCCGCCAGAGGCCCCTCCTACGAGCAGTACTTC
D gene: NA; J gene: TRBJ2-5; V gene: TRBV19; clone size: many; CDR3 protein: CASSPDGSGATQYF; CDR3 DNA: TGTGCCAGTAGTCCGGACGGATCCGGGGCGACCCAGTACTTC
D gene: NA; J gene: TRBJ2-5; V gene: TRBV5-1; clone size: many; CDR3 protein: CASKVSGSVWQETQYF; CDR3 DNA: TGCGCCAGCAAGGTCTCCGGGAGCGTATGGCAAGAGACCCAGTACTTC
D gene: NA; J gene: TRBJ1-4; V gene: TRBV4-1; clone size: NA; CDR3 protein: CASSQPGVTNEKLFF; CDR3 DNA: TGCGCCAGCAGCCAACCCGGGGTTACTAATGAAAAACTGTTTTTT
D gene: NA; J gene: TRBJ1-1; V gene: TRBV20-1; clone size: many; CDR3 protein: CSAKDIMNTEAFF; CDR3 DNA: TGCAGTGCTAAGGACATCATGAACACTGAAGCTTTCTTT
D gene: TRBD1; J gene: TRBJ1-5; V gene: TRBV12-3/TRBV12-4; clone size: NA; CDR3 protein: CASTGLAGGGGSSQPQHF; CDR3 DNA: TGTGCCAGCACCGGACTTGCGGGAGGGGGCGGGAGCAGCCAGCCCCAGCATTTT
D gene: TRBD1; J gene: TRBJ1-1; V gene: TRBV5-1; clone size: NA; CDR3 protein: CASRAPQGGNTEAFF; CDR3 DNA: TGCGCCAGCAGAGCCCCGCAGGGGGGGAACACTGAAGCTTTCTTT
D gene: NA; J gene: TRBJ1-1; V gene: TRBV6-5; clone size: many; CDR3 protein: CASSRTGLMNTEAFF; CDR3 DNA: TGTGCCAGCAGTCGCACGGGACTTATGAACACTGAAGCTTTCTTT
D gene: TRBD2; J gene: TRBJ2-4; V gene: TRBV2; clone size: NA; CDR3 protein: CASTLGGLNIQYF; CDR3 DNA: TGTGCCAGCACCCTGGGAGGGTTGAACATTCAGTACTTC
D gene: NA; J gene: TRBJ1-6; V gene: TRBV27; clone size: few; CDR3 protein: CASRSPGGWNSPLHF; CDR3 DNA: TGTGCCAGCAGATCGCCGGGGGGTTGGAATTCACCCCTCCACTTT